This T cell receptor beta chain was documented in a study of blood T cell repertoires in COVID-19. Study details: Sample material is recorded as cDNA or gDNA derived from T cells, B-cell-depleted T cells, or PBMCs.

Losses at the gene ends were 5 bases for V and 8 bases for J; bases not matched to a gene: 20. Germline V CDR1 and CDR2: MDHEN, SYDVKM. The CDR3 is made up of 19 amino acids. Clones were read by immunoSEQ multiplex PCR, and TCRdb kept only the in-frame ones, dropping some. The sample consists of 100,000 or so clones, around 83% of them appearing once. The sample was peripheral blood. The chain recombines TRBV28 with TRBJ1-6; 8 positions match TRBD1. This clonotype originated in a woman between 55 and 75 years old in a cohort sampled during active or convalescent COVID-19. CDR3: CASSPPPGTGNGADSPLHF. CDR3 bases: TGTGCCAGCAGTCCTCCCCCCGGGACAGGCAATGGTGCGGATTCACCCCTCCACTTT.